This T cell receptor (beta chain) comes out of a study of cytomegalovirus exposure and HLA in healthy donors. Between the trimmed V and J ends, which lost 3 bases and 4 bases, there was a span of 12 bases. Germline V gives CDR1 SGHVS, CDR2 FQNEAQ. This CDR3 is built from 15 residues. As to this clone: Antigen unknown.

PCR used 60 Vbeta primers and 13 Jbeta primers. Source study methods: Later reanalysis found 75 million to 95 million unique TCR beta chains, approximately 11 million of them shared. Method: immunoSEQ multiplex PCR; TCRdb's copy keeps in-frame clones and lacks some. V and J calls and clone size are given by that table; D and trimming were obtained from the DNA. The sample carries about 150,000 clones, around nine tenths recorded once. Study-wide results and caveats: TCR beta sequences reportedly predicted most subjects' HLA-A and HLA-B alleles accurately.

This receptor was taken from a woman younger than 45 in good health and CMV-seronegative. The sample was PBMCs. The rearrangement uses TRBV7-8 and TRBJ2-2, with D maybe TRBD2 (5 bases). The CDR3 region is CASSFRGLGTGELFF. The CDR3 DNA sequence: TGTGCCAGCAGCTTCCGGGGATTAGGCACCGGGGAGCTGTTTTTT.